This T cell receptor (beta chain) was retrieved from a study of shared clonotypes between healthy human individuals. About the study: Serving as donors were a couple of women and a few men, whose ages spanned 18 to 49.

The CDR3 spans 16 residues. Germline CDR1 KGHSH, CDR2 LQKENI. The V end was cut by 2 bases, the J end by 0 bases, with 11 bases between. Every subset had its genomic DNA shared out evenly among several immunoSEQ plates. Produced via immunoSEQ multiplex PCR; TCRdb's table is partial and in-frame only. The table has roughly 2 million clones, 90% to 95% seen once; the top ten hold 0.1% to 0.15%. The genes are TRBV18 and TRBJ2-1; D is ambiguous. This clonotype was sampled from a man between 18 and 29 years old in good health. The source material was naive CD4+ T cells sorted from blood. Sample subset: CD45RA+ positively selected. In DNA, the CDR3 is TGTGCCAGCTCACCAGGATTCCCTGGCTCCTACAATGAGCAGTTCTTC. This translates into CASSPGFPGSYNEQFF. Drawing the rest from reference TRBV18 and TRBJ2-1, the complete variable domain is NAGVMQNPRHLVRRRGQEARLRCSPMKGHSHVYWYRQLPEEGLKFMVYLQKENIIDESGMPKERFSAEFPKEGPSILRIQQVVRGDSAAYFCASSPGFPGSYNEQFFGPGTRLTVL.